Each of the 28 T cell receptor beta chains below was sequenced from the same sample in a study of cytomegalovirus exposure and HLA in healthy donors. PCR employed 60 Vbeta and 13 Jbeta primers. This table comes from immunoSEQ multiplex PCR, and its TCRdb copy is limited to in-frame clones, with some not included. The data contain about 150,000 clones, over 65% of them singletons. The sample consisted of PBMCs. All receptors come from a man in his thirties or forties in good health and CMV-seronegative.

Written as DNA, the CDR3 is TGCGCCAGCAGCTTGGGAGGAACCTATAATTCACCCCTCCACTTT. It yields the protein CASSLGGTYNSPLHF. The chain employs TRBV5-1 and TRBJ1-6, with D unclear. The V end was cut by 0 bases, the J end by 2 bases, with 6 bases between. Germline lookup yields CDR1 SGHRS and CDR2 YFSETQ. This CDR3 has 15 amino acids.

The V gene is TRBV2, the J gene TRBJ1-2; D not resolved. Germline V lookup: CDR1 SNHLY, CDR2 FYNNEI. The CDR3 runs to 11 residues. The V and J ends lost 6 bases and 2 bases respectively, with 4 bases between them. The CDR3 here is CASSGNYGYTF. CDR3 in DNA: TGTGCCAGCAGCGGGAACTATGGCTACACCTTC.

The chain combines TRBV6-5 with TRBJ2-7, with 8 bases fitting TRBD1. This CDR3 spans 14 amino acids. The J segment lost 2 bases and the V segment lost 0 bases, leaving 0 bases of the junction unmatched. CDR1 MNHEY and CDR2 SVGAGI come from the germline V gene. The CDR3 coding sequence is TGTGCCAGCAGTTACTCACAGGGGGCCTACGAGCAGTACTTC. Residues: CASSYSQGAYEQYF.

The rearrangement links TRBV7-8 to TRBJ1-2; 9 bases agree with TRBD1. This CDR3 has 15 amino acids. Germline values: CDR1 SGHVS, CDR2 FQNEAQ. The junction had 10 bases not matched to a gene; V was cut back by 5 bases and J by 6 bases. Here the CDR3 reads CASSPNRDRVDGYTF. The CDR3 region has the DNA TGTGCCAGCAGCCCTAACCGGGACAGGGTAGATGGCTACACCTTC.

The rearrangement uses TRBV19 and TRBJ1-2; possible D gene TRBD1, 5 bases. The CDR3 sequence is 15 residues long. Per the germline V gene, CDR1 is LNHDA and CDR2 is SQIVND (reference sequence). Trimming took off 3 bases at V and 3 bases at J, with 14 bases between the two ends. CDR3 bases: TGTGCCAGTAGTATTGGAGGGGCTGGGGACTATGGCTACACCTTC. Translation: CASSIGGAGDYGYTF.

This clone was picked up a small number of times. The CDR3: CASSFLAGAFYEQYF. CDR3 DNA: TGCGCCAGCAGTTTTCTGGCAGGGGCTTTTTACGAGCAGTACTTC. The gene calls are TRBV10-1 and TRBJ2-7; D is possibly TRBD1 (6 bases). V shed 5 bases and J shed 4 bases, with 18 bases lying between them. This CDR3 has 15 amino acids. CDR1 is WNHNN, CDR2 SYGVQD, per germline (reference sequence).

The V and J genes are TRBV6-5 and TRBJ1-1; possible D gene TRBD1, 5 bases. Per germline, CDR1 MNHEY and CDR2 SVGAGI. Trimming pared 5 bases from V and 1 base from J, leaving 11 bases between. The CDR3 has 14 amino acids. CDR3 in DNA: TGTGCCAGCAGTATCGGGGGATCGAACACTGAAGCTTTCTTT. This translates into CASSIGGSNTEAFF.

J is TRBJ1-5 and V is TRBV2, with D possibly matching TRBD1 (5 bases). Trimming shortened V by 4 bases and J by 3 bases, and 7 bases separated the two germline ends. Germline-derived CDR1 and CDR2 are SNHLY and FYNNEI. CDR3 length equals 13 residues. CDR3 nucleotide sequence: TGTGCCAGCAGTGGACAGATCAATCAGCCCCAGCATTTT. Protein: CASSGQINQPQHF.

The chain couples TRBV2 to TRBJ2-7; 12 bases are a match to TRBD1. Germline V gene lookup returns CDR1 SNHLY and CDR2 FYNNEI. This CDR3 contains 14 residues. With 6 bases clipped from V and 7 bases from J, the junction kept 7 bases outside the gene matches. This CDR3 is CASSLGQGAREQYF. The CDR3 nucleotides read TGTGCCAGCAGCCTGGGACAGGGGGCGAGGGAGCAGTACTTC.

J is TRBJ1-6 and V is TRBV28, with D maybe TRBD1 (5 bases). V lost 6 bases and J lost 5, with 11 bases in between. CDR3 length: 14 residues. Germline V lookup: CDR1 MDHEN, CDR2 SYDVKM. The CDR3 nucleotides are TGTGCCAGCAGGCTCCCCAGGGATAATTCACCCCTCCACTTT. Encoded protein: CASRLPRDNSPLHF. The variable domain in full, with the rest retrieved from reference TRBV28 and TRBJ1-6, is DVKVTQSSRYLVKRTGEKVFLECVQDMDHENMFWYRQDPGLGLRLIYFSYDVKMKEKGDIPEGYSVSREKKERFSLILESASTNQTSMYLCASRLPRDNSPLHFGNGTRLTVT.

The chain employs TRBV7-2 and TRBJ1-2; unclear D gene. The germline V and J ends were trimmed by 1 base and 3 bases, with 9 bases remaining between them. Germline values: CDR1 SGHTA, CDR2 FQGNSA. This CDR3 has 14 amino acids. This CDR3 is CASSLVGQDYGYTF. The CDR3 DNA reads TGTGCCAGCAGCTTAGTTGGCCAGGACTATGGCTACACCTTC. The full variable domain, rest sourced from reference TRBV7-2 and TRBJ1-2, is GAGVSQSPSNKVTEKGKDVELRCDPISGHTALYWYRQSLGQGLEFLIYFQGNSAPDKSGLPSDRFSAERTGGSVSTLTIQRTQQEDSAVYLCASSLVGQDYGYTFGSGTRLTVV.

The V and J genes are TRBV7-9 and TRBJ2-1; D perhaps matches TRBD2 (5 bases). The germline gives CDR1 SEHNR, CDR2 FQNEAQ (reference sequence). The V gene lost 5 bases and the J gene lost 1 base, with 12 bases spanning the gap. The CDR3 extends over 15 amino acids. CDR3 amino acids: CASSQRSGSYNEQFF. The DNA of the CDR3 is TGTGCCAGCAGCCAGAGATCGGGGTCCTACAATGAGCAGTTCTTC.

The rearrangement uses TRBV6-6 and TRBJ1-5; the match to TRBD1 covers 7 bases. Germline V CDR1 and CDR2: MNHNY, SVGAGI (reference sequence). This CDR3 has 15 amino acids. The junction had 8 bases not matched to a gene; V was cut back by 7 bases and J by 2 bases. The CDR3 nucleotides are TGTGCCAGCACCACAGACAGGGAGGGCAATCAGCCCCAGCATTTT. This translates into CASTTDREGNQPQHF.

The chain joins TRBV27 to TRBJ2-7; 7 bases map to TRBD1. The CDR3 sequence is 13 residues long. Germline-derived CDR1 and CDR2 are MNHEY and SMNVEV (reference sequence). The V segment lost 6 bases and the J segment 5 bases; nucleotides outside the gene matches: 7. CDR3 DNA sequence: TGTGCCAGCAGCCGACAGGGTGCGGACGAGCAGTACTTC. This gives the protein CASSRQGADEQYF.

The rearrangement joins TRBV7-8 to TRBJ2-7; TRBD2 matches at 12 bases. Germline V gene lookup returns CDR1 SGHVS and CDR2 FQNEAQ. With 3 bases clipped from V and 4 bases from J, the junction kept 4 bases outside the gene matches. The CDR3 covers 15 residues. CDR3 region: CASSFGLAGPYEQYF. In DNA, the CDR3 is TGTGCCAGCAGCTTCGGACTAGCGGGGCCGTACGAGCAGTACTTC.

This clone was picked up a small number of times. The genes are TRBV7-2 and TRBJ2-1, with 10 bases matching TRBD1. V was pared by 5 bases and J by 2 bases, with 0 bases of the junction left unmatched. CDR3 length: 14 amino acids. Germline V lookup: CDR1 SGHTA, CDR2 FQGNSA. In DNA, the CDR3 is TGTGCCAGCAGCGGGACAGGGGCCTACAATGAGCAGTTCTTC. Its translation: CASSGTGAYNEQFF.

This chain links TRBV5-1 with TRBJ1-2; weak D call: TRBD1 (5 bases). This CDR3 contains 16 residues. Germline values: CDR1 SGHRS, CDR2 YFSETQ. The V end lost 5 bases, the J end lost 3 bases, and 20 bases lay between the germline ends. Here the CDR3 DNA reads TGCGCCAGCAGGGGGCAGCCGGGCCGAAGATACTATGGCTACACCTTC. This translates into CASRGQPGRRYYGYTF. The whole variable domain, remainder taken from reference TRBV5-1 and TRBJ1-2, is KAGVTQTPRYLIKTRGQQVTLSCSPISGHRSVSWYQQTPGQGLQFLFEYFSETQRNKGNFPGRFSGRQFSNSRSEMNVSTLELGDSALYLCASRGQPGRRYYGYTFGSGTRLTVV.

The V and J genes are TRBV25-1 and TRBJ2-2; the match to TRBD1 covers 8 bases. Germline lookup yields CDR1 MGHDK and CDR2 SYGVNS. The CDR3 loop spans 16 amino acids. J gave up 0 bases and V 2 bases, and 2 bases lay outside the gene matches. DNA for the CDR3: TGTGCCAGCAGTGAAGGGGACAGGCCGAACACCGGGGAGCTGTTTTTT. Translating it yields CASSEGDRPNTGELFF.

V gene TRBV2 combines with J gene TRBJ2-7; D may be TRBD2 (5 bases). This CDR3 is 11 amino acids long. Germline values: CDR1 SNHLY, CDR2 FYNNEI. Trimming removed 7 bases at V and 5 bases at J, with 9 bases between. Written as DNA, the CDR3 is TGTGCCAGCAAGAGGGTCCACGAGCAGTACTTC. It yields the protein CASKRVHEQYF.

V and J are TRBV7-9 and TRBJ2-7, with a possible D match to TRBD1 (6 bases). CDR3 length equals 13 residues. The ends were cut back, 1 base at V and 5 bases at J, with 9 bases in the middle. CDR1 is SEHNR and CDR2 is FQNEAQ in the germline V gene (reference sequence). The CDR3 DNA follows: TGTGCCAGCAGCTTAGATGCAGGGGACGAGCAGTACTTC. This encodes CASSLDAGDEQYF.

This clone was counted only a few times. The chain combines TRBV29-1 with TRBJ2-1; weak D call: TRBD2 (5 bases). The germline gives CDR1 SQVTM, CDR2 ANQGSEA. V was pared by 3 bases and J by 5 bases, with 8 bases between. CDR3 length: 12 amino acids. Written as DNA, the CDR3 is TGCAGCGTTGATTCGGGAAACAATGAGCAGTTCTTC. As protein: CSVDSGNNEQFF.

V is TRBV25-1 and J is TRBJ2-3; TRBD2 aligns across 7 bases. This CDR3 is built from 15 residues. In germline, CDR1 is MGHDK, CDR2 SYGVNS. Germline trimming cut 0 bases from V and 2 bases from J; bases unmatched to any gene: 2. CDR3 nucleotide sequence: TGTGCCAGCAGTGAATATGGGAGGGACACAGATACGCAGTATTTT. Amino acids: CASSEYGRDTDTQYF.

V gene TRBV28 combines with J gene TRBJ2-1, with 8 bases that match TRBD1. The trim removed 5 bases at V and 6 bases at J, leaving 6 bases unmatched. This CDR3 is built from 14 residues. Germline values: CDR1 MDHEN, CDR2 SYDVKM. This CDR3 reads CASSPRTGGNEQFF. CDR3 bases: TGTGCCAGCAGTCCCCGTACAGGGGGCAATGAGCAGTTCTTC.

The V and J genes are TRBV13 and TRBJ2-7; D not certain. CDR3 length equals 11 residues. The germline V and J ends were trimmed by 5 bases and 3 bases, with 5 bases remaining between them. From germline, CDR1 is PRHDT and CDR2 FYEKMQ (reference sequence). DNA for the CDR3: TGTGCCAGCAGCCCCGGCTACGAGCAGTACTTC. Residues: CASSPGYEQYF.

The V call is TRBV30, the J call TRBJ2-5; 8 bases align to TRBD1. J lost 5 bases, V lost 0 bases, and 8 bases had no gene match. Looked up from germline, CDR1 is GTSNPN and CDR2 is SVGIG (reference sequence). The CDR3 covers 15 residues. CDR3 sequence (DNA): TGTGCCTGGAGTGTAGGACAGGGAACCCCTGAGACCCAGTACTTC. Residues: CAWSVGQGTPETQYF.

The chain recombines TRBV7-2 with TRBJ1-1; 10 positions agree with TRBD1. Trimming cost V 3 bases and J 9 bases; bases outside gene matches: 1. This CDR3 is 12 amino acids long. Germline V CDR1 and CDR2: SGHTA, FQGNSA. This CDR3 reads CASSFDRGQAFF. In DNA form, the CDR3 reads TGTGCCAGCAGCTTTGACAGGGGGCAAGCTTTCTTT.

This clone appeared a few times. The V gene is TRBV7-9, the J gene TRBJ1-1; the D gene is possibly TRBD1 (6 bases). Germline CDR1 reads SEHNR; CDR2 reads FQNEAQ (reference sequence). Trimming took off 5 bases at V and 0 bases at J, with 13 bases between the two ends. This CDR3 spans 15 amino acids. CDR3 coding DNA: TGTGCCAGCAGCCCCCGGGACATACTGAACACTGAAGCTTTCTTT. As protein: CASSPRDILNTEAFF.

CDR3 protein: CASRHEPNTEAFF. The DNA of the CDR3 is TGTGCCAGCAGGCATGAGCCGAACACTGAAGCTTTCTTT. The genes are TRBV6-1 and TRBJ1-1; D is uncertain. This CDR3 is built from 13 residues. CDR1 is MNHNS and CDR2 is SASEGT in the germline V gene. The V gene lost 6 bases and the J gene lost 1 base, with 9 bases spanning the gap.